The clone carrying this TCR beta chain was picked up one time. What it binds is unknown. This entry comes from a study of T cell responses to AZD1222 COVID-19 vaccine. Study findings and constraints: Among AZD1222 vaccinees, only six were seropositive at baseline.

The data were produced by immunoSEQ multiplex PCR, yet TCRdb's version contains in-frame clones alone and is incomplete. The table includes 70,000 to 90,000 clones, about nine tenths detected once. J lost 1 base, V lost 3 bases, and 5 bases had no gene match. This CDR3 has 15 residues. From germline, CDR1 is DFQATT and CDR2 SNEGSKA (reference sequence). The receptor comes from an adult in good health. This sequence joins TRBV20-1 and TRBJ2-7; TRBD2 matches 11 bases. The sample was peripheral blood, taken on day 0 of AZD1222 vaccination. Written as DNA, the CDR3 is TGCAGTGCTAGTCGGACTAGCGGGTCTTCCTACGAGCAGTACTTC. It translates to CSASRTSGSSYEQYF.